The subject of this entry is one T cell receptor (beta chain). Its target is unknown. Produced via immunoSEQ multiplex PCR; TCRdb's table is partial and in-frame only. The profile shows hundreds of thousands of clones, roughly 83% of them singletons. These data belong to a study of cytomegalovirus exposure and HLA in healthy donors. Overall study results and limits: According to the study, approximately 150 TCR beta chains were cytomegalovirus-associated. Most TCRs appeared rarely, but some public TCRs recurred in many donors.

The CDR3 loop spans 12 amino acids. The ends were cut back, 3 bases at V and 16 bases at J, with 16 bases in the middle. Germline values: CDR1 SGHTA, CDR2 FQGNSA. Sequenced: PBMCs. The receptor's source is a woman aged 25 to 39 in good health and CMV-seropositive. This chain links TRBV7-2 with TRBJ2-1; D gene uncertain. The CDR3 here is CASSFKGSRKFF. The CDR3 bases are TGTGCCAGCAGCTTTAAGGGATCTCGAAAATTCTTC.